This entry describes one T cell receptor beta chain. In the original workflow: By means of reference gene primer amplification, nucleated cell counts were estimated. Measured with immunoSEQ multiplex PCR; TCRdb has only the in-frame clones, and not every one. The DNA gave D and trimming, while V, J and clone size come from that table. Among roughly 50,000 clones listed, around 89% were seen once. This sample is part of a study of blood T cell repertoires in COVID-19. In the study overall: COVID-19 samples, acute and convalescent, were from the United States, Italy and Spain. Sources were T cells, B-cell-depleted T cells, or PBMCs; the material itself was cDNA or gDNA.

V was clipped by 4 bases and J by 0 bases, with 10 bases between them. This CDR3 region has 14 residues. Looked up from germline, CDR1 is SGHRS and CDR2 is YFSETQ. This sequence originates from a woman aged 55-75 years with active COVID-19. This rearrangement joins TRBV5-1 to TRBJ1-1; a weak D match, TRBD1 (5 bases). The material sequenced was peripheral blood. In DNA form, the CDR3 reads TGCGCCAGCAGCGCGACAGCGCTGAACACTGAAGCTTTCTTT. This sequence encodes CASSATALNTEAFF.